This T cell receptor (beta chain) was recorded in a study of T cell responses to AZD1222 COVID-19 vaccine. General study points: Baseline seropositives among AZD1222 recipients totaled only 5 to 7. Clonal diversity may have been underestimated in mostly white British donors. Only after the peak T cell response were repertoires sampled.

The data were produced by immunoSEQ multiplex PCR, yet TCRdb's version contains in-frame clones alone and is incomplete. The sample has 45,000 to 60,000 clones, roughly nine tenths seen once. Of note for this clone: What it recognizes is unknown.

The ends were cut back, 3 bases at V and 2 bases at J, with 7 bases in the middle. Germline lookup yields CDR1 SGHTA and CDR2 FQGTGA. This CDR3 is 13 amino acids long. The chain has TRBV7-3 and TRBJ1-1; unclear D gene. This material consisted of peripheral blood, taken on day 0 of AZD1222 vaccination. The receptor was derived from an adult in good health. CDR3 coding DNA: TGTGCCAGCAGCTTCCGGGGTAACACTGAAGCTTTCTTT. Protein: CASSFRGNTEAFF.